This T cell receptor beta chain was recovered during a study of blood T cell repertoires in COVID-19. On the study more broadly: There were acute and convalescent COVID-19 samples, and they came from the United States, Italy and Spain. The cDNA or gDNA used as material had been derived from T cells, B-cell-depleted T cells, or PBMCs.

This CDR3 comprises 14 residues. The V segment lost 0 bases and the J segment 4 bases; nucleotides outside the gene matches: 2. In germline, CDR1 is LGHNA, CDR2 YNFKEQ. Source study methods: Using reference gene primer amplification, nucleated cell counts were estimated. Sequencing used immunoSEQ multiplex PCR; TCRdb keeps in-frame clones, though not all of them. That table is the source of V, J and clone size, and D and trimming were worked out from the DNA. The sample consists of roughly 120,000 clones, around nine tenths of them appearing once. Sequencing used peripheral blood. The clonotype originates from a woman between 50 and 59 years old with active or convalescent COVID-19. The rearrangement links TRBV4-2 to TRBJ1-2; 7 nucleotides match TRBD1. The CDR3 loop is CASSQERQGYGYTF. DNA of the CDR3: TGTGCCAGCAGCCAAGAGAGACAGGGCTATGGCTACACCTTC.